This T cell receptor (beta chain) came from a study of breast tumors, draining lymph nodes, adjacent tissues. Overall study results and limits: The lymph node origin of tumor T cells was framed as consistent with a hypothesis, not demonstrated. Most tumor T cells seemingly derive from lymph node, then expand in tumor.

The lymph nodes were axillary draining lymph nodes from breast cancer patients. This clonotype was observed at least ten times. What it recognizes is unknown. TCRdb re-called the multiplex PCR reads with MiXCR, one entry per CDR3 protein. The sample consists of approximately 130,000 distinct CDR3 sequences, roughly 20% of them appearing once. The V end lost 5 bases, the J end lost 0 bases, and 10 bases lay between the germline ends. Germline assignment: CDR1 LNHNV and CDR2 YYDKDF (reference sequence). The length of the CDR3 is 14 residues. This receptor was identified in a female donor with breast cancer. Some clones in this sample may be carry-over from other donors' samples. Sequenced input: axillary lymph node tissue. V and J are TRBV15 and TRBJ1-2; D call uncertain. Here the CDR3 reads CATSSGSSNYGYTF. The CDR3, as DNA: TGTGCCACCAGCTCCGGGTCTTCTAACTATGGCTACACCTTC.